The 25 T cell receptor beta chains in this list originate from one sample, sequenced in a study of T-cell reconstitution after alpha-beta-depleted transplantation in children. Molecular barcoding with unique molecular identifiers was used for the TCRbeta library. From the PCR reads, TCRdb called clonotypes with MiXCR, one entry per CDR3 protein. The profile covers around 450,000 distinct CDR3 sequences, with about 10% appearing a single time and roughly 2.1% taken by the ten largest. The input for sequencing was PBMCs, taken before TCRalphabeta/CD19-depleted stem cell transplant. These receptors were obtained from a child under 10 years old with inherited bone marrow failure, due to receive a stem cell transplant.

This clonotype was counted ten times or more. The chain recombines TRBV28 with TRBJ1-1; D is uncertain. Trimming pared 7 bases from V and 0 bases from J, leaving 9 bases between. Per the germline V gene, CDR1 is MDHEN and CDR2 is SYDVKM. The CDR3 loop spans 13 amino acids. CDR3 nucleotide sequence: TGTGCCAGCACCACTCAGGTGAACACTGAAGCTTTCTTT. Translating it yields CASTTQVNTEAFF.

This clonotype was detected many times. The gene calls are TRBV12-3 or TRBV12-4 and TRBJ2-3; D is ambiguous. The ends were cut back, 3 bases at V and 1 base at J, with 8 bases in the middle. This CDR3 spans 14 amino acids. The CDR3 loop reads CASSFGVGTDTQYF. The CDR3, as DNA: TGTGCCAGCAGTTTTGGGGTGGGCACAGATACGCAGTATTTT.

This clonotype has at least ten counts. The V and J genes are TRBV20-1 and TRBJ1-2, with D possibly matching TRBD1 (5 bases). Trimming pared 6 bases from V and 4 bases from J, leaving 12 bases between. There are 12 residues in the CDR3. The germline CDR1 and CDR2 sequences are DFQATT and SNEGSKA (reference sequence). The CDR3 DNA reads as TGCAGTGCCCATCCCGGGGGCTATGGCTACACCTTC. It translates to CSAHPGGYGYTF.

V gene TRBV7-8 combines with J gene TRBJ2-1, with TRBD2 identical over 11 bases. The germline V gene encodes CDR1 SGHVS and CDR2 FQNEAQ. The CDR3 totals 18 residues. Unmatched junction bases numbered 13, after V lost 0 bases and J lost 9 bases. Here the CDR3 reads CASSLARVASGRSGEQFF. In DNA form, the CDR3 reads TGTGCCAGCAGCTTAGCGCGGGTGGCTAGCGGGAGGTCTGGTGAGCAGTTCTTC.

This rearrangement joins TRBV7-9 to TRBJ2-7; 9 positions agree with TRBD1. The germline V gene has CDR1 SEHNR and CDR2 FQNEAQ (reference sequence). V lost 5 bases and J lost 0; bases outside the gene matches: 8. The CDR3 extends over 16 amino acids. The chain's CDR3 is CASSRTGTGTSYEQYF. Written as DNA, the CDR3 is TGTGCCAGCAGCCGTACCGGGACAGGGACCTCCTACGAGCAGTACTTC.

This clonotype was counted at least ten times. The CDR3 here is CASSWPSGRLAGELFF. Written as DNA, the CDR3 is TGTGCCAGCAGCTGGCCTAGCGGGAGATTGGCCGGGGAGCTGTTTTTT. The chain uses TRBV7-2 and TRBJ2-2; 10 nucleotides match TRBD2. In germline, CDR1 is SGHTA, CDR2 FQGNSA. The V gene end was trimmed by 4 bases and the J gene end by 6 bases; junction bases not matched to a gene: 8. The CDR3 length is 16 residues.

This clonotype came up once. A much larger clone lies a single base off, so this may be a read error. The V gene is TRBV20-1, the J gene TRBJ2-1; 8 bases line up with TRBD1. This CDR3 is 11 amino acids long. Germline CDR1 is DFQATT and CDR2 is SNEGSKA (reference sequence). V dropped 6 bases and J dropped 14; count of bases not matched to a gene: 9. CDR3 DNA: TGCAGTGCCGAGGACAGGGTGGGGGAGTTCTTC. This translates into CSAEDRVGEFF.

This clonotype was seen a handful of times. The V and J genes are TRBV29-1 and TRBJ2-3, with D hard to call. The CDR3 is made up of 12 amino acids. Germline CDR1 and CDR2: SQVTM and ANQGSEA. V lost 4 bases, J lost 6 bases, and 11 bases lay in between. The CDR3 reads CSVGYLTDTQYF. The CDR3 DNA follows: TGCAGCGTTGGATATCTCACGGATACGCAGTATTTT.

The table lists this clonotype with many counts. The CDR3 DNA follows: TGTGCCGCGGGGCCGGAGCGGGAGCTCCACAATGAGCAGTTCTTC. Its translation: CAAGPERELHNEQFF. This rearrangement joins TRBV7-9 to TRBJ2-1; 8 bases line up with TRBD2. V gave up 11 bases and J gave up 5 bases; unmatched junction bases: 14. The CDR3 length is 15 residues. CDR1 SEHNR and CDR2 FQNEAQ come from the germline V gene (reference sequence).

Points on this clonotype: A much larger clone lies a single base off, so this may be a read error. The V call is TRBV24-1, the J call TRBJ2-1, with D possibly matching TRBD1 (6 bases). CDR1 is KGHDR, CDR2 SFDVKD, per germline. V lost 1 base and J 3 bases, leaving 12 bases between the germline ends. CDR3 length equals 16 residues. In DNA, the CDR3 is TGTGCCACCAGTGATTTATCAGGGGCCCGCTACAATGAGCAGTTCTTC. It specifies CATSDLSGARYNEQFF.

Of note for this clonotype: Just one base apart from a much larger clone, this may be a read error. The CDR3 ends on some other residue instead of the conserved phenylalanine or tryptophan, so this is likely a read error. The CDR3 loop is CASSFPQGSRYGYTL. DNA of the CDR3: TGTGCCAGCAGTTTCCCGCAGGGGTCCCGCTATGGCTACACCCTC. The chain joins TRBV28 to TRBJ1-2; D might be TRBD1 (6 bases). Germline CDR1 reads MDHEN; CDR2 reads SYDVKM. V was clipped by 3 bases and J by 4 bases, with 15 bases between them. There are 15 residues in the CDR3.

This clonotype was observed a handful of times. The chain is built from TRBV29-1 and TRBJ2-7, with a possible D match to TRBD1 (5 bases). Germline CDR1 and CDR2: SQVTM and ANQGSEA. This CDR3 has 13 residues. With 1 base removed from V and 3 bases from J, the gap between germline ends came to 10 bases. This chain's CDR3 is CSVEADKDYEQYF. As DNA, the CDR3 is TGCAGCGTTGAAGCGGACAAAGACTACGAGCAGTACTTC.

In this sample, this clonotype turned up a few times. The V call is TRBV11-2, the J call TRBJ2-3; 7 bases line up with TRBD2. CDR1 is SGHAT and CDR2 is FQNNGV in the germline V gene. CDR3 size: 14 residues. The trim removed 1 base at V and 5 bases at J, leaving 3 bases unmatched. The CDR3 reads CASSLVGGQDTQYF. CDR3 bases: TGTGCCAGCAGCTTAGTGGGAGGGCAAGATACGCAGTATTTT.

This sequence joins TRBV5-1 and TRBJ2-3, with D perhaps TRBD2 (6 bases). The CDR3 loop spans 16 amino acids. Germline loops: CDR1 SGHRS, CDR2 YFSETQ. Trimming cost V 4 bases and J 0 bases, with 15 bases left between them. CDR3 protein: CASSPQLATSTDTQYF. The CDR3 DNA sequence: TGCGCCAGCAGCCCCCAGCTAGCGACCAGCACAGATACGCAGTATTTT.

This clonotype was seen ten or more times. The chain carries TRBV7-2 and TRBJ1-1; the D is unclear. V lost 2 bases and J 0 bases, leaving 10 bases between the germline ends. This CDR3 has 15 residues. Per the germline V gene, CDR1 is SGHTA and CDR2 is FQGNSA. The CDR3 spells CASSLLRAMNTEAFF. The DNA for the CDR3 is TGTGCCAGCAGCTTACTAAGGGCCATGAACACTGAAGCTTTCTTT.

The genes are TRBV10-3 and TRBJ1-3; 10 nucleotides line up with TRBD1. The V gene's germline CDR1 is ENHRY and CDR2 SYGVKD. The ends lost 4 bases at V and 4 bases at J; junction bases unmatched: 4. The CDR3 consists of 15 residues. DNA of the CDR3: TGTGCCATCAGTGGACAGGGGGCGCCGGGAAACACCATATATTTT. Protein: CAISGQGAPGNTIYF.

This clonotype has just a few counts. The chain employs TRBV19 and TRBJ1-4, with D perhaps TRBD1 (5 bases). Germline assignment: CDR1 LNHDA and CDR2 SQIVND (reference sequence). The CDR3 has 15 residues. Trimming cost V 6 bases and J 0 bases, with 11 bases left between them. In DNA, the CDR3 is TGTGCCAGTAGGACAGACCACGCAACTAATGAAAAACTGTTTTTT. Translation gives CASRTDHATNEKLFF.

The chain employs TRBV6-5 and TRBJ1-4; D is perhaps TRBD1 (6 bases). Germline V CDR1 and CDR2: MNHEY, SVGAGI. Trimming took off 4 bases at V and 11 bases at J, with 26 bases between the two ends. This CDR3 has 17 residues. The CDR3 DNA follows: TGTGCCAGCAGTTCGCGACCAGACGGAAACTCGAGGGGGAAACTGTTTTTT. It yields the protein CASSSRPDGNSRGKLFF.

This clonotype was recorded a few times. The V call is TRBV7-9, the J call TRBJ2-5; D is perhaps TRBD2 (6 bases). The CDR3 is 16 residues long. Trimming left V 1 base short and J 5 bases short, with 17 bases between. Looked up from germline, CDR1 is SEHNR and CDR2 is FQNEAQ (reference sequence). CDR3 in amino acids: CASSLGARGARETQYF. The DNA for the CDR3 is TGTGCCAGCAGCTTAGGGGCTCGCGGGGCTCGGGAGACCCAGTACTTC.

In its sample, this clonotype was seen many times. The chain combines TRBV11-2 with TRBJ1-1, with 9 bases matching TRBD1. The CDR3 has 15 amino acids. Trimming at V came to 1 base and at J to 5 bases, leaving 5 bases not matched to a gene. The germline V gene has CDR1 SGHAT and CDR2 FQNNGV. CDR3 coding DNA: TGTGCCAGCAGCTTAGGGGGACAGGGCTGGACTGAAGCTTTCTTT. Translated, it gives CASSLGGQGWTEAFF.

This clonotype was seen repeatedly, ten times or more. The chain joins TRBV4-3 to TRBJ2-1, with D uncertain. The CDR3 runs 16 residues. Trimming shortened V by 0 bases and J by 3 bases, and 12 bases separated the two germline ends. Germline V gene data show CDR1 as LGHNA and CDR2 as YSLEER. The CDR3 DNA reads TGCGCCAGCAGCCAAGATCGGCGCCAGAGCTACAATGAGCAGTTCTTC. Its protein is CASSQDRRQSYNEQFF.

The table lists this clonotype with many counts. The CDR3 here is CSVLLGLAGYNEQFF. DNA of the CDR3: TGCAGCGTTCTTCTAGGACTAGCGGGGTACAATGAGCAGTTCTTC. V usage is TRBV29-1 and J usage is TRBJ2-1; 12 bases line up with TRBD2. Per the germline V gene, CDR1 is SQVTM and CDR2 is ANQGSEA. CDR3 length equals 15 residues. Germline trimming cut 5 bases from V and 4 bases from J; bases unmatched to any gene: 6.

This clonotype was recorded many times. The chain joins TRBV20-1 to TRBJ2-1; D possibly corresponds to TRBD1 (5 bases). Trimming stripped 6 bases from V and 3 bases from J, with 12 bases between. In germline, CDR1 is DFQATT, CDR2 SNEGSKA (reference sequence). CDR3 length equals 13 residues. The CDR3 bases are TGCAGTGCCGGAGCAGGGTTCTACAATGAGCAGTTCTTC. This sequence encodes CSAGAGFYNEQFF.

This clonotype showed up many times. The chain recombines TRBV12-3 or TRBV12-4 with TRBJ1-5; 7 bases fit TRBD1. This CDR3 contains 14 residues. V dropped 6 bases and J dropped 4; count of bases not matched to a gene: 6. The CDR3 sequence: CASRDRVGNQPQHF. CDR3 DNA sequence: TGTGCCAGCAGAGACAGGGTCGGTAATCAGCCCCAGCATTTT.

This clonotype was found many times. The rearrangement uses TRBV11-2 and TRBJ2-1; 14 bases agree with TRBD2. The CDR3 has 16 residues. After removal of 4 bases from V and 13 bases from J, the junction contained 12 bases not matched to a gene. Germline V CDR1 and CDR2: SGHAT, FQNNGV. CDR3 coding DNA: TGTGCCAGCAGCTGGGGACTAGCGGGGGACTTGGGATACCAGTTCTTC. Translated: CASSWGLAGDLGYQFF.